This T cell receptor beta chain was captured by sequencing in a study of monozygotic twins with inflammatory bowel disease. CDR1 SGHRS and CDR2 YFSETQ come from the germline V gene. The CDR3 contains 13 residues. UMIs incorporating a 6-nucleotide sample barcode were appended by means of template switching. Researchers put TCRalpha and TCRbeta cDNA through two nested PCRs lasting 16 and 9 cycles. TCRdb reprocessed the 5' RACE reads; each CDR3 protein has one entry and no DNA is given. The repertoire table contains some 330,000 distinct CDR3 sequences. A note on this clonotype: Its antigen is unidentified.

General study results and limits: Concordant and discordant twins showed no difference in repertoire similarity, possibly from limited power. Researchers report that IBD patients shared fewer clonotypes with others than healthy twins, especially amid disease activity.

Sequenced: blood. This TCR derives from a human donor with ulcerative colitis or Crohn's disease, or a healthy co-twin of an affected twin (not recorded which). The chain employs TRBV5-1 and TRBJ2-5. The CDR3 loop reads CASSEVVLETQYF. Supplemented by reference TRBV5-1 and TRBJ2-5, the full variable domain reads KAGVTQTPRYLIKTRGQQVTLSCSPISGHRSVSWYQQTPGQGLQFLFEYFSETQRNKGNFPGRFSGRQFSNSRSEMNVSTLELGDSALYLCASSEVVLETQYFGPGTRLLVL.